This passage covers 9 T cell receptor beta chains from one sample sequenced in a study of blood T cell repertoires in COVID-19. Libraries were prepared by immunoSEQ multiplex PCR; TCRdb keeps only in-frame clonotypes and omits some of them. The sample records approximately 75,000 clones, almost 85% being singletons. Sequencing was performed on peripheral blood. These TCRs come from a human donor in a cohort sampled during active COVID-19.

The genes are TRBV7-3 and TRBJ2-7; 8 bases are shared with TRBD1. Trimming cost V 0 bases and J 5 bases; bases outside gene matches: 6. Per germline, CDR1 SGHTA and CDR2 FQGTGA. CDR3 length equals 15 residues. CDR3 coding DNA: TGTGCCAGCAGCTTAACGGCGCTGACAGGGGACGAGCAGTACTTC. Encoded protein: CASSLTALTGDEQYF.

The chain's CDR3 is CASSFLGDTQYF. The CDR3 DNA follows: TGTGCCAGCAGCTTTCTCGGAGATACGCAGTATTTT. The V and J genes are TRBV7-9 and TRBJ2-3; D unresolved. Per the germline V gene, CDR1 is SEHNR and CDR2 is FQNEAQ (reference sequence). The V and J ends lost 3 bases and 5 bases respectively, with 6 bases between them. The CDR3 is 12 amino acids.

This clone appeared once. This CDR3 reads CASSQSGNTGELFF. CDR3 nucleotide sequence: TGTGCCAGCAGCCAATCAGGGAACACCGGGGAGCTGTTTTTT. The chain links TRBV3-1 (or the pseudogene TRBV3-2) to TRBJ2-2; D unclear. Deletions cut 2 bases from V and 1 base from J, with 5 bases between. Germline V gene data show CDR1 as LGHDT and CDR2 as YNNKEL (reference sequence). This CDR3 spans 14 amino acids.

CDR3 protein: CASSYTVNTEAFF. Written as DNA, the CDR3 is TGTGCCAGCAGTTACACGGTGAACACTGAAGCTTTCTTT. The V and J genes are TRBV6-6 and TRBJ1-1; no reliable D call. The CDR3 has 13 residues. CDR1 and CDR2 from the germline V gene are MNHNY and SVGAGI (reference sequence). Trimming left V 2 bases short and J 0 bases short, with 4 bases between.

The rearrangement joins TRBV7-9 to TRBJ2-7; D is possibly TRBD1 (5 bases). This CDR3 is built from 14 residues. Germline V gene data show CDR1 as SEHNR and CDR2 as FQNEAQ (reference sequence). The V end was cut by 3 bases, the J end by 4 bases, with 13 bases between. CDR3 in amino acids: CASSFPGFGYEQYF. CDR3 coding DNA: TGTGCCAGCAGCTTCCCAGGGTTCGGGTACGAGCAGTACTTC.

The chain uses TRBV27 and TRBJ1-1, with D possibly being TRBD1 (5 bases). The CDR3 loop spans 15 amino acids. V dropped 0 bases and J dropped 4 bases, with 12 bases sitting between them. Germline CDR1 MNHEY, CDR2 SMNVEV (reference sequence). The CDR3 DNA reads as TGTGCCAGCAGTTTATCGTCGGGGGTAGGCACTGAAGCTTTCTTT. Translated: CASSLSSGVGTEAFF.

This clone was seen just once. This chain uses TRBV5-6 with TRBJ1-1; no definite D call. The CDR3 has 18 amino acids. V was shortened by 5 bases and J by 2 bases, with 25 bases between the two germline ends. Germline assignment: CDR1 SGHDT and CDR2 YYEEEE. CDR3 in amino acids: CASRPTHRRLEVNTEAFF. The CDR3 DNA reads as TGTGCCAGCAGACCCACCCACCGGAGGTTGGAGGTTAACACTGAAGCTTTCTTT.

The rearrangement joins TRBV5-1 to TRBJ1-1, with TRBD1 as a possible D gene (5 bases). The germline V and J ends were trimmed by 0 bases and 6 bases, with 12 bases remaining between them. Per the germline V gene, CDR1 is SGHRS and CDR2 is YFSETQ. This CDR3 comprises 14 residues. DNA of the CDR3: TGCGCCAGCAGCTTGGTAGGTGGGGCAGCTGAAGCTTTCTTT. Amino acid sequence: CASSLVGGAAEAFF.

The J gene is TRBJ1-2, the V gene TRBV28, with TRBD1 identical over 8 bases. From germline, CDR1 is MDHEN and CDR2 SYDVKM. With 4 bases clipped from V and 1 base from J, the junction kept 5 bases outside the gene matches. This CDR3 has 15 amino acids. For the CDR3, the DNA is TGTGCCAGCAGTTCAAGACAGGGGCTTAACTATGGCTACACCTTC. Translating gives CASSSRQGLNYGYTF.